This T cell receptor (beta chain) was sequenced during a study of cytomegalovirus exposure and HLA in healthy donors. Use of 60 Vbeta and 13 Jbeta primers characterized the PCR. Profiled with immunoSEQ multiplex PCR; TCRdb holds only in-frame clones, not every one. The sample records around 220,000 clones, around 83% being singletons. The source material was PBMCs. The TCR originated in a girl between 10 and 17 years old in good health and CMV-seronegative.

CDR3 residues: CASSVNRKETQYF. Here the CDR3 DNA reads TGTGCCAGCAGTGTTAACAGAAAAGAGACCCAGTACTTC. The chain is built from TRBV2 and TRBJ2-5; D unresolved. The germline CDR1 and CDR2 sequences are SNHLY and FYNNEI. V shed 4 bases and J shed 3 bases, with 9 bases lying between them. The CDR3 contains 13 residues.